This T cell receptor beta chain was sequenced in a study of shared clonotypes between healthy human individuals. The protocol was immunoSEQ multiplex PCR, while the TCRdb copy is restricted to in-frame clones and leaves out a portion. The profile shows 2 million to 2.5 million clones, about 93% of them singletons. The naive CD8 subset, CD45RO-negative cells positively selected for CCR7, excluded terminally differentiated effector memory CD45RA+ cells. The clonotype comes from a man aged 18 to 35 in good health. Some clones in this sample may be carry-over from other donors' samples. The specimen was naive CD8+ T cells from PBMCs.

Written as DNA, the CDR3 is TGTGCCAGCAGTTTATTCAGGAGGAATAGCAATCAGCCCCAGCATTTT. Encoded protein: CASSLFRRNSNQPQHF. This chain uses TRBV28 with TRBJ1-5; D is uncertain. Trimming pared 1 base from V and 0 bases from J, leaving 10 bases between. Germline V gene lookup returns CDR1 MDHEN and CDR2 SYDVKM. The CDR3 is made up of 16 amino acids.